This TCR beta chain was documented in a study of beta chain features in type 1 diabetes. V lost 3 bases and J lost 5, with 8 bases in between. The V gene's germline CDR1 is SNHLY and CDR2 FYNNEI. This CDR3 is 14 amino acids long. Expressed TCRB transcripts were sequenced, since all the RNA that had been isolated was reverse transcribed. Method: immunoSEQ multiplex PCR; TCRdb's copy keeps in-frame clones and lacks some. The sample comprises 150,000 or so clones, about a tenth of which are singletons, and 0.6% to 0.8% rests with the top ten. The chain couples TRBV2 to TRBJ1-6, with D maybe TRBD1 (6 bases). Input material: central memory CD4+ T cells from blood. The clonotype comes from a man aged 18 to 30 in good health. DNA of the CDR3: TGTGCCAGCAGTGACCGGGACAATAATTCACCCCTCCACTTT. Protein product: CASSDRDNNSPLHF.